The 24 T cell receptor beta chains below come from one sample, sequenced in a study of T cells in Graves' hyperthyroidism and ophthalmopathy. The investigators amplified TCR beta CDR3 regions from RNA transcripts. The study used the HTBI primer set for a first-round RT-PCR of the TCR CDR3. One entry per CDR3 protein, called by TCRdb with MiXCR from the multiplex PCR reads. The data show a few hundred thousand distinct CDR3 sequences, approximately 15% seen once. Sample: blood. The source of these receptors is a woman aged 18-29 years with Graves' hyperthyroidism.

The chain recombines TRBV28 with TRBJ1-5; no definite D call. Germline loops: CDR1 MDHEN, CDR2 SYDVKM. This CDR3 contains 14 residues. Deletions cut 6 bases from V and 3 bases from J, with 12 bases between. The chain's CDR3 is CASRQWVNNQPQHF. The CDR3 nucleotides read TGTGCCAGCAGGCAGTGGGTGAACAATCAGCCCCAGCATTTT.

The chain employs TRBV2 and TRBJ1-6; the match to TRBD1 covers 9 bases. The J segment lost 8 bases and the V segment lost 6 bases, leaving 5 bases of the junction unmatched. The CDR3 length is 14 residues. The germline CDR1 and CDR2 sequences are SNHLY and FYNNEI. The CDR3 loop reads CASSLGQGDSPLHF. Here the CDR3 DNA reads TGTGCCAGCAGCTTGGGACAGGGAGATTCACCCCTCCACTTT.

This clonotype was seen many times. This chain connects TRBV7-8 to TRBJ1-5; D is possibly TRBD1 (5 bases). This CDR3 region has 15 residues. Germline CDR1 is SGHVS and CDR2 is FQNEAQ. Trimming stripped 1 base from V and 3 bases from J, with 10 bases between. The CDR3 bases are TGTGCCAGCAGCTTAGGAAGGGGTACCAATCAGCCCCAGCATTTT. Translating it yields CASSLGRGTNQPQHF.

This clonotype was counted at least ten times. The gene calls are TRBV3-1 and TRBJ2-3; D is unclear. V was clipped by 0 bases and J by 1 base, with 14 bases between them. The CDR3 totals 17 residues. Germline assignment: CDR1 LGHDT and CDR2 YNNKEL (reference sequence). The CDR3 DNA is TGTGCCAGCAGCCAAGATTTAATGTCTCGACGCACAGATACGCAGTATTTT. Protein product: CASSQDLMSRRTDTQYF.

In its sample, this clonotype was seen a few times. The genes are TRBV5-6 and TRBJ2-1, with D hard to call. The CDR3 totals 12 residues. V shed 1 base and J shed 9 bases, with 8 bases lying between them. CDR1 is SGHDT, CDR2 YYEEEE, per germline. As DNA, the CDR3 is TGTGCCAGCAGCTTGTGGCCGGGTGAGCAGTTCTTC. This sequence encodes CASSLWPGEQFF.

This clonotype was counted only a few times. At one end the junction does not follow the germline gene, possibly because of a read error. The chain couples TRBV12-3 or TRBV12-4 to TRBJ1-5; D is possibly TRBD1 (5 bases). The CDR3 has 16 amino acids. CDR3 sequence reads: CASSLGGVDSNQPQHF. The CDR3 region has the DNA TGTGCCAGCAGTTTAGGGGGGGTAGATAGCAATCAACCCCAGCATTTT.

This clonotype was counted a few times. The V gene is TRBV3-1, the J gene TRBJ2-7; 9 positions agree with TRBD1. The junction had 2 bases not matched to a gene; V was cut back by 5 bases and J by 6 bases. CDR1 and CDR2 from the germline V gene are LGHDT and YNNKEL (reference sequence). CDR3 size: 12 residues. The CDR3 here is CASSNRGLEQYF. CDR3 nucleotide sequence: TGTGCCAGCAGCAACAGGGGGCTCGAGCAGTACTTC.

This clonotype has a count of ten or more. The V gene is TRBV28, the J gene TRBJ2-1, with no clear D. Trimming removed 7 bases at V and 2 bases at J, with 15 bases between. This CDR3 is 15 amino acids long. From germline, CDR1 is MDHEN and CDR2 SYDVKM. CDR3 sequence (DNA): TGTGCCAGCAACTTAGACGCTCCAGCCTACAATGAGCAGTTCTTC. Translating gives CASNLDAPAYNEQFF. The full variable domain, in which reference TRBV28 and TRBJ2-1 provide the parts outside the CDR3, is DVKVTQSSRYLVKRTGEKVFLECVQDMDHENMFWYRQDPGLGLRLIYFSYDVKMKEKGDIPEGYSVSREKKERFSLILESASTNQTSMYLCASNLDAPAYNEQFFGPGTRLTVL.

V is TRBV3-1 and J is TRBJ1-3; D gene ambiguous. The germline V gene encodes CDR1 LGHDT and CDR2 YNNKEL (reference sequence). V gave up 2 bases and J gave up 0 bases, with 11 bases separating them. This CDR3 is built from 16 residues. DNA of the CDR3: TGTGCCAGCAGCCAATCGAGACGGAGCTCTGGAAACACCATATATTTT. It yields the protein CASSQSRRSSGNTIYF.

The chain carries TRBV5-6 and TRBJ2-7, with 8 bases lining up with TRBD1. The CDR3 contains 16 residues. Germline V gives CDR1 SGHDT, CDR2 YYEEEE. With V trimmed by 0 bases and J by 6 bases, 11 bases remained unmatched. The CDR3 protein is CASSLGPGTGWSEQYF. Written as DNA, the CDR3 is TGTGCCAGCAGCTTGGGCCCCGGGACAGGATGGTCCGAGCAGTACTTC. Filled out from reference TRBV5-6 and TRBJ2-7, the complete variable domain reads DAGVTQSPTHLIKTRGQQVTLRCSPKSGHDTVSWYQQALGQGPQFIFQYYEEEERQRGNFPDRFSGHQFPNYSSELNVNALLLGDSALYLCASSLGPGTGWSEQYFGPGTRLTVT.

This clonotype showed up many times. The chain recombines TRBV20-1 with TRBJ1-1, with D maybe TRBD1 (5 bases). Germline V gene lookup returns CDR1 DFQATT and CDR2 SNEGSKA (reference sequence). This CDR3 spans 13 amino acids. V was cut by 0 bases and J by 4 bases, with 9 bases left in between. CDR3 DNA: TGCAGTGCTAGAGACCCGGGGGGCACTGAAGCTTTCTTT. It codes for CSARDPGGTEAFF.

This clonotype was picked up a small number of times. The J gene is TRBJ2-7, the V gene TRBV7-2; TRBD1 might be the D (6 bases). This CDR3 is 17 amino acids long. Looked up from germline, CDR1 is SGHTA and CDR2 is FQGNSA. Trimming stripped 5 bases from V and 1 base from J, with 21 bases between. The CDR3 coding sequence is TGTGCCAGCAGCCGATTCCCCACCGGGACACCATCCTACGAGCAGTACTTC. Residues: CASSRFPTGTPSYEQYF.

There are many counts of this clonotype. The chain carries TRBV5-1 and TRBJ1-2; D call uncertain. The germline V gene encodes CDR1 SGHRS and CDR2 YFSETQ. The CDR3 runs 14 residues. Trimming cost V 5 bases and J 7 bases, with 18 bases left between them. The CDR3 nucleotides are TGCGCCAGCAGTCTCAACCCCGGAAGACGTGGCTACACCTTC. Translating it yields CASSLNPGRRGYTF.

V gene TRBV12-3 or TRBV12-4 combines with J gene TRBJ2-7; 9 bases agree with TRBD2. J lost 3 bases, V lost 8 bases, and 8 bases had no gene match. CDR3 length: 14 residues. For the CDR3, the DNA is TGTGCCAGCTTGGGGGCTAGCGGGAACTACGAGCAGTACTTC. It translates to CASLGASGNYEQYF.

In its sample, this clonotype was seen many times. The gene calls are TRBV7-2 and TRBJ1-6; unclear D gene. Germline CDR1 is SGHTA and CDR2 is FQGNSA. The CDR3 sequence is 11 residues long. V was clipped by 5 bases and J by 5 bases, with 1 base between them. CDR3 region: CASSHNSPLHF. The CDR3 DNA reads as TGTGCCAGCAGCCATAATTCACCCCTCCACTTT.

This clonotype was picked up many times. The rearrangement links TRBV7-3 to TRBJ2-7, with D maybe TRBD1 (6 bases). This CDR3 is built from 15 residues. V was cut by 0 bases and J by 5 bases, with 14 bases left in between. The germline gives CDR1 SGHTA, CDR2 FQGTGA. The DNA of the CDR3 is TGTGCCAGCAGCTTAACTCATCAGGGGATCCACGAGCAGTACTTC. It specifies CASSLTHQGIHEQYF.

This clonotype showed up just a few times. This chain joins TRBV20-1 and TRBJ2-7, with TRBD2 matching 11 bases. Unmatched junction bases numbered 5, after V lost 6 bases and J lost 4 bases. The CDR3 has 13 amino acids. Germline V lookup: CDR1 DFQATT, CDR2 SNEGSKA (reference sequence). CDR3 in amino acids: CSAALAGVYEQYF. In DNA, the CDR3 is TGCAGTGCCGCACTAGCGGGAGTATACGAGCAGTACTTC.

This clonotype came up many times. The chain joins TRBV12-3 or TRBV12-4 to TRBJ1-5; a possible D gene is TRBD1 (5 bases). CDR3 length: 14 residues. Trimming cost V 3 bases and J 6 bases, with 12 bases left between them. The CDR3: CASSFQGRGQPQHF. The CDR3 DNA reads TGTGCCAGCAGTTTTCAGGGCCGCGGTCAGCCCCAGCATTTT.

The sample holds many counts of this clonotype. V is TRBV13 and J is TRBJ2-1; D unclear. CDR3 length: 15 residues. CDR1 and CDR2 (germline): PRHDT, FYEKMQ (reference sequence). With 2 bases removed from V and 0 bases from J, the gap between germline ends came to 8 bases. The CDR3 spells CASSLKADSYNEQFF. CDR3 coding DNA: TGTGCCAGCAGCTTAAAGGCAGACTCCTACAATGAGCAGTTCTTC.

This clonotype was seen ten or more times. V gene TRBV6-5 combines with J gene TRBJ1-1; no firm D call. Germline loops: CDR1 MNHEY, CDR2 SVGAGI. The CDR3 consists of 16 residues. Trimming left V 0 bases short and J 0 bases short, with 11 bases between. This chain's CDR3 is CASSYSRRTMNTEAFF. CDR3 DNA sequence: TGTGCCAGCAGTTACTCGCGGAGAACTATGAACACTGAAGCTTTCTTT.

In its sample, this clonotype was seen many times. The V gene is TRBV11-2, the J gene TRBJ1-3; D unresolved. The germline V gene has CDR1 SGHAT and CDR2 FQNNGV. The V and J ends lost 8 bases and 0 bases respectively, with 11 bases between them. This CDR3 is built from 14 residues. CDR3 DNA sequence: TGTGCCAGCCGAAAACCCCGCTCTGGAAACACCATATATTTT. This gives the protein CASRKPRSGNTIYF.

This chain joins TRBV9 and TRBJ2-3; D is unclear. Germline CDR1 SGDLS, CDR2 YYNGEE. V lost 0 bases to trimming and J lost 4 bases, with 12 bases between them. The CDR3 is made up of 15 amino acids. The CDR3, as DNA: TGTGCCAGCAGCGTAGGGTCTTTAGCAGCAGATACGCAGTATTTT. Amino acid sequence: CASSVGSLAADTQYF.

V gene TRBV10-2 combines with J gene TRBJ1-4; TRBD1 matches 9 bases. V was clipped by 3 bases and J by 5 bases; unmatched bases: 7. The CDR3 is made up of 16 amino acids. Germline V lookup: CDR1 WSHSY, CDR2 SAAADI. CDR3 DNA sequence: TGCGCCAGCAGTGATGTATCCGGGACAGGGAATGAAAAACTGTTTTTT. It encodes CASSDVSGTGNEKLFF.

J is TRBJ2-7 and V is TRBV7-3, with TRBD1 matching over 11 bases. The germline gives CDR1 SGHTA, CDR2 FQGTGA. The CDR3 contains 15 residues. J lost 6 bases, V lost 2 bases, and 6 bases had no gene match. CDR3 nucleotides: TGTGCCAGCAGCTTACACGCCGGGACAGGGGGCGAGCAGTACTTC. Protein product: CASSLHAGTGGEQYF. Complete variable domain (other parts from reference TRBV7-3 and TRBJ2-7): GAGVSQTPSNKVTEKGKYVELRCDPISGHTALYWYRQSLGQGPEFLIYFQGTGAADDSGLPNDRFFAVRPEGSVSTLKIQRTERGDSAVYLCASSLHAGTGGEQYFGPGTRLTVT.